These 25 T cell receptor beta chains share one sample of origin, sequenced in a study of blood T cells in healthy people across ages. PCR was performed a second time for about 7 to 11 cycles using a sample-barcoded 5' primer and a J-beta primer mix. Each CDR3 protein is one row after TCRdb ran MiXCR on the 5' RACE reads. The sample has some 1.5 million distinct CDR3 sequences, over 25% seen once. The sequencing sample was made of blood. Receptor source: a woman under 40 in good health.

This clonotype appeared many times. CDR3 sequence reads: CASSLLGPGANVLTF. In nucleotides, the CDR3 is TGTGCCAGCAGCTTGCTGGGTCCTGGGGCCAACGTCCTGACTTTC. The J gene is TRBJ2-6, the V gene TRBV5-6; D call uncertain. The CDR3 is 15 residues long. Germline CDR1 SGHDT, CDR2 YYEEEE. Trimming removed 1 base from V and 2 bases from J, with 7 bases in between.

In its sample, this clonotype was seen a few times. The rearrangement joins TRBV7-3 to TRBJ2-7; D unclear. The CDR3 runs to 15 residues. Germline CDR1 and CDR2: SGHTA and FQGTGA. Trimming cost V 8 bases and J 1 base, with 18 bases left between them. CDR3: CASDQIAAQSYEQYF. Here the CDR3 DNA reads TGTGCCAGCGACCAAATAGCTGCTCAATCCTACGAGCAGTACTTC.

This clonotype was detected only a few times. This sequence joins TRBV9 and TRBJ2-1; no clear D. Looked up from germline, CDR1 is SGDLS and CDR2 is YYNGEE. Between the trimmed V and J ends, which lost 3 bases and 2 bases, there was a span of 9 bases. The CDR3 has 14 amino acids. CDR3: CASSDSTTYNEQFF. The CDR3 coding sequence is TGTGCCAGCAGCGATAGCACAACCTACAATGAGCAGTTCTTC.

Comment on this clonotype: A read error may explain this, as a much larger clone is one base away. This rearrangement joins TRBV24-1 to TRBJ2-2; 9 bases map to TRBD1. The trim removed 2 bases at V and 6 bases at J, leaving 6 bases unmatched. Per the germline V gene, CDR1 is KGHDR and CDR2 is SFDVKD. The CDR3 spans 16 residues. In nucleotides, the CDR3 is TGTGCCACCAGTGATTCCGGGACAGGGATAGCCGGGGAGCTGTTTTTT. Its translation: CATSDSGTGIAGELFF.

This clonotype turned up a few times. V is TRBV25-1 and J is TRBJ2-7, with TRBD1 matching over 7 bases. The trim removed 4 bases at V and 6 bases at J, leaving 9 bases unmatched. Germline CDR1 MGHDK, CDR2 SYGVNS. This CDR3 is built from 14 residues. The CDR3 loop is CASSGQGKTSEQYF. DNA for the CDR3: TGTGCCAGCAGTGGACAGGGTAAAACGAGCGAGCAGTACTTC.

In this sample, this clonotype turned up many times. The V call is TRBV20-1, the J call TRBJ1-2; D ambiguous. The germline V gene encodes CDR1 DFQATT and CDR2 SNEGSKA (reference sequence). This CDR3 region has 13 residues. The V end lost 5 bases, the J end lost 6 bases, and 16 bases lay between the germline ends. CDR3 region: CSAEQERTDGYTF. The CDR3, as DNA: TGCAGTGCTGAGCAGGAGCGCACGGATGGCTACACCTTC.

This sequence joins TRBV7-6 and TRBJ1-1; TRBD1 matches 10 bases. This CDR3 is 18 amino acids long. Germline-derived CDR1 and CDR2 are SGHVS and FNYEAQ. V lost 4 bases to trimming and J lost 1 base; unmatched junction nucleotides: 12. The CDR3 here is CASSYLLRDRGGNTEAFF. DNA of the CDR3: TGTGCCAGCAGCTATCTCCTCCGGGACAGGGGTGGGAACACTGAAGCTTTCTTT.

As concerns this clonotype: This may be a read error, as it is one base from a much larger clone. V is TRBV7-9 and J is TRBJ2-7, with TRBD1 matching over 7 bases. Germline values: CDR1 SEHNR, CDR2 FQNEAQ (reference sequence). V shed 5 bases and J 9 bases; nucleotides not matched to a gene: 13. The CDR3 totals 14 residues. The CDR3 protein is CASSQQGQRIGQYF. The CDR3 DNA is TGTGCCAGCAGCCAACAGGGACAGCGTATAGGGCAGTACTTC.

The chain recombines TRBV5-5 with TRBJ2-5; 8 bases are shared with TRBD1. The CDR3 runs to 15 residues. Trimming cost V 4 bases and J 7 bases; bases outside gene matches: 12. Looked up from germline, CDR1 is SGHKS and CDR2 is YYEKEE (reference sequence). CDR3 protein: CASSKKDRVAGTQYF. The CDR3 DNA reads as TGTGCCAGCAGCAAAAAGGACAGGGTAGCTGGGACCCAGTACTTC.

V and J are TRBV2 and TRBJ2-2, with unresolved D. This CDR3 has 13 residues. From germline, CDR1 is SNHLY and CDR2 FYNNEI. Deletions cut 7 bases from V and 3 bases from J, with 9 bases between. CDR3 nucleotides: TGTGCCAGCAAAAGAACGTACACCGGGGAGCTGTTTTTT. This translates into CASKRTYTGELFF.

About this clonotype itself: A junction end diverges from the germline sequence, so it may reflect a read error. This chain connects TRBV5-1 to TRBJ2-2; perhaps TRBD1 as D (7 bases). This CDR3 has 16 residues. Looked up from germline, CDR1 is SGHRS and CDR2 is YFSETQ. The CDR3 nucleotides read TGCGTCAGCAGCTTGGGACTGATAGGGGGCCCCGGGGAGCTGTTTTTT. Translation: CVSSLGLIGGPGELFF.

As to this clonotype: This could be a read error, since a much larger clone is one nucleotide away. The CDR3 does not close with the conserved phenylalanine or tryptophan, likely indicating a read error. J is TRBJ2-7 and V is TRBV29-1, with D perhaps matching TRBD1 (6 bases). There are 14 residues in the CDR3. V lost 6 bases, J lost 0 bases, and 15 bases lay in between. Germline-derived CDR1 and CDR2 are SQVTM and ANQGSEA. DNA of the CDR3: TGCAGCGTCCAAGGCACAGGGAGCTCCTACGAGCAGTACTGC. Amino acid sequence: CSVQGTGSSYEQYC.

A few counts support this clonotype. V is TRBV29-1 and J is TRBJ1-2; the match to TRBD1 covers 11 bases. Germline CDR1 is SQVTM and CDR2 is ANQGSEA. This CDR3 contains 15 residues. After removal of 1 base from V and 5 bases from J, the junction contained 6 bases not matched to a gene. Here the CDR3 DNA reads TGCAGCGTTGAAGTTCGCGGGACAGGGGGGTATGGCTACACCTTC. Its translation: CSVEVRGTGGYGYTF.

The chain employs TRBV2 and TRBJ2-1, with D tentatively TRBD2 (5 bases). This CDR3 comprises 13 residues. Germline V gives CDR1 SNHLY, CDR2 FYNNEI. V was clipped by 5 bases and J by 7 bases, with 12 bases between them. The DNA of the CDR3 is TGTGCCAGCAGTCCGAACACGGGGAATGAGCAGTTCTTC. It is translated as CASSPNTGNEQFF.

On this clonotype itself: This may be a read error, as it is one base from a much larger clone. The chain combines TRBV29-1 with TRBJ2-5, with D tentatively TRBD2 (7 bases). The CDR3 is made up of 15 amino acids. The germline V gene encodes CDR1 SQVTM and CDR2 ANQGSEA. Trimming shortened V by 4 bases and J by 2 bases, and 17 bases separated the two germline ends. The CDR3 DNA reads as TGCAGCGTTGGCCTCAGGGGAGGGAGGCAAGAGACCCAGTACTTC. Amino acid sequence: CSVGLRGGRQETQYF.

The chain links TRBV20-1 to TRBJ2-1; the D gene is possibly TRBD1 (6 bases). The CDR3 has 14 residues. Looked up from germline, CDR1 is DFQATT and CDR2 is SNEGSKA (reference sequence). V lost 2 bases and J lost 10, with 18 bases in between. The CDR3 DNA is TGCAGTGCTAGACCGACAGGTAGCTCCTACGAGCAGTTCTTC. Translating it yields CSARPTGSSYEQFF.

The V gene is TRBV3-1, the J gene TRBJ2-1; 7 nucleotides agree with TRBD2. This CDR3 contains 16 residues. In germline, CDR1 is LGHDT, CDR2 YNNKEL (reference sequence). The ends lost 4 bases at V and 4 bases at J; junction bases unmatched: 10. The CDR3 bases are TGTGCCAGCAGCCCCAGTGGTAGCGGGTTTTACAATGAGCAGTTCTTC. Translating it yields CASSPSGSGFYNEQFF.

The V and J genes are TRBV20-1 and TRBJ2-7; a weak D match, TRBD1 (5 bases). The CDR3 has 16 residues. Looked up from germline, CDR1 is DFQATT and CDR2 is SNEGSKA (reference sequence). Trimming shortened V by 0 bases and J by 3 bases, and 18 bases separated the two germline ends. The CDR3 DNA reads TGCAGTGCTAGAGATCGAATAGGAGCAGGGATCTACGAGCAGTACTTC. Translated, it gives CSARDRIGAGIYEQYF.

V gene TRBV18 combines with J gene TRBJ2-7, with TRBD1 identical over 8 bases. The CDR3 runs to 15 residues. Germline trimming cut 4 bases from V and 3 bases from J; bases unmatched to any gene: 8. Per germline, CDR1 KGHSH and CDR2 LQKENI. The CDR3 protein is CASSQDREGSYEQYF. In DNA form, the CDR3 reads TGTGCCAGCTCACAGGACAGGGAAGGCAGCTACGAGCAGTACTTC.

The V call is TRBV12-5, the J call TRBJ2-1; 7 bases agree with TRBD2. The J call may be faulty, since TRBJ2-7 better matches the DNA end. Germline V gene data show CDR1 as LGHNT and CDR2 as FRNRAP. This CDR3 contains 16 residues. The CDR3 protein is CASGLTQGGGLNEQYF. The CDR3 DNA is TGTGCTAGTGGTCTGACCCAAGGCGGGGGACTCAATGAGCAGTACTTC.

This clonotype has only a few counts. The J gene is TRBJ2-7, the V gene TRBV11-2, with 7 bases fitting TRBD2. J gave up 3 bases and V 3 bases, and 5 bases lay outside the gene matches. Germline V gene sequence: CDR1 SGHAT, CDR2 FQNNGV. The length of the CDR3 is 14 residues. The CDR3: CASSLGGWVYEQYF. CDR3 bases: TGTGCCAGCAGCTTGGGGGGGTGGGTCTACGAGCAGTACTTC.

The chain recombines TRBV6-5 with TRBJ2-1, with unresolved D. Per germline, CDR1 MNHEY and CDR2 SVGAGI. The germline V and J ends were trimmed by 2 bases and 5 bases, with 10 bases remaining between them. The CDR3 covers 14 residues. The CDR3, as DNA: TGTGCCAGCAGTTACCTAAGTGTCAACAATGAGCAGTTCTTC. Its protein product is CASSYLSVNNEQFF.

Comments on this clonotype: Germline is not matched at one junction end, which may reflect a read error. The chain recombines TRBV20-1 with TRBJ2-3; a possible D gene is TRBD2 (5 bases). Per germline, CDR1 DFQATT and CDR2 SNEGSKA (reference sequence). This CDR3 spans 16 amino acids. CDR3 amino acids: CSTRDLGSGYTDTQYF. The CDR3 DNA reads TGCAGTACTAGAGATTTGGGCTCAGGCTATACAGATACACAGTATTTT.

There are a few counts of this clonotype. The V call is TRBV9, the J call TRBJ1-2; D remains ambiguous. Germline-derived CDR1 and CDR2 are SGDLS and YYNGEE. The length of the CDR3 is 15 residues. Trimming left V 0 bases short and J 4 bases short, with 13 bases between. CDR3 sequence: CASSVGLSPGYGYTF. As DNA, the CDR3 is TGTGCCAGCAGCGTAGGTCTCTCCCCAGGCTATGGCTACACCTTC.

The chain employs TRBV10-3 and TRBJ2-2; D is unresolved. This CDR3 spans 14 amino acids. V lost 0 bases and J 3 bases, leaving 5 bases between the germline ends. In germline, CDR1 is ENHRY, CDR2 SYGVKD. CDR3 residues: CAISESPDTGELFF. Here the CDR3 DNA reads TGTGCCATCAGTGAGTCTCCTGACACCGGGGAGCTGTTTTTT.